The 26 T cell receptor beta chains below come from one sample, sequenced in a study of PD-1 blockade in classical Hodgkin lymphoma. The patients all showed relapse after autologous stem cell transplantation, while their brentuximab vedotin exposure varied. The method was immunoSEQ multiplex PCR; TCRdb's version includes in-frame clones alone and lacks a portion of them. This sample yields around 20,000 clones, of which around 75% are seen a single time; roughly a sixth belongs to the top ten. The source was peripheral blood mononuclear cells (PBMCs), collected before the second cycle of nivolumab. The source is a human donor with classical Hodgkin lymphoma.

The rearrangement links TRBV28 to TRBJ1-5; D is undetermined. Germline CDR1 reads MDHEN; CDR2 reads SYDVKM. This CDR3 comprises 16 residues. Trimming shortened V by 6 bases and J by 0 bases, and 15 bases separated the two germline ends. The CDR3 coding sequence is TGTGCCAGCAGACCGACAACACAAGATAGCAATCAGCCCCAGCATTTT. As protein: CASRPTTQDSNQPQHF.

The rearrangement uses TRBV21-1 and TRBJ2-1. TRBV21-1 is a recognized pseudogene. The CDR3 runs 12 residues. Here the CDR3 DNA reads TGTGCCAGCGGAGACATCTACAATGAGCAGTTCTTC. Translating it yields CASGDIYNEQFF.

This chain connects TRBV7-9 to TRBJ2-1; TRBD2 agrees at 12 bases. Unmatched junction bases numbered 11, after V lost 11 bases and J lost 0 bases. CDR3 length: 17 residues. Germline-derived CDR1 and CDR2 are SEHNR and FQNEAQ (reference sequence). The CDR3 loop reads CAGEGLAGGSSYNEQFF. CDR3 DNA sequence: TGTGCCGGAGAGGGACTAGCGGGCGGGAGCTCCTACAATGAGCAGTTCTTC.

The gene calls are TRBV5-1 and TRBJ1-4; D ambiguous. Per the germline V gene, CDR1 is SGHRS and CDR2 is YFSETQ. The CDR3 has 15 residues. V shed 5 bases and J shed 0 bases, with 11 bases lying between them. CDR3 region: CASRSTPATNEKLFF. As DNA, the CDR3 is TGCGCCAGCAGGTCGACACCCGCAACTAATGAAAAACTGTTTTTT.

The table lists this clone with a few counts. V and J are TRBV9 and TRBJ2-1; TRBD2 agrees at 12 bases. The CDR3 has 15 residues. Germline CDR1 is SGDLS and CDR2 is YYNGEE. J lost 6 bases, V lost 4 bases, and 5 bases had no gene match. The CDR3 DNA follows: TGTGCCAGCAGCAGGGGGGGACTAGCGGGCAATGAGCAGTTCTTC. This codes for CASSRGGLAGNEQFF.

The chain recombines TRBV29-1 with TRBJ2-3, with 11 nucleotides matching TRBD1. V dropped 5 bases and J dropped 0; count of bases not matched to a gene: 4. The CDR3 contains 15 residues. Germline V gene lookup returns CDR1 SQVTM and CDR2 ANQGSEA. The CDR3 region has the DNA TGCAGCGTTTCCGGGACAGGGGGAAGCACAGATACGCAGTATTTT. This gives the protein CSVSGTGGSTDTQYF.

This clone appeared once. CDR3 amino acids: CASSPPRGRGNIQYF. For the CDR3, the DNA is TGTGCCAGCAGCCCACCGAGGGGCCGGGGAAACATTCAGTACTTC. V usage is TRBV7-2 and J usage is TRBJ2-4; D is possibly TRBD1 or TRBD2 (5 bases each). V dropped 5 bases and J dropped 6 bases, with 17 bases sitting between them. The CDR3 sequence is 15 residues long. CDR1 SGHTA and CDR2 FQGNSA come from the germline V gene.

The chain carries TRBV19 and TRBJ2-7, with a weak D call TRBD2 (6 bases). There are 15 residues in the CDR3. V lost 6 bases to trimming and J lost 4 bases, with 19 bases between them. Germline assignment: CDR1 LNHDA and CDR2 SQIVND (reference sequence). The CDR3 sequence is CASRNRLVTPYEQYF. The CDR3 coding sequence is TGTGCCAGTAGAAATCGACTAGTTACGCCTTACGAGCAGTACTTC.

This clone was found once. The rearrangement joins TRBV5-4 to TRBJ2-5, with no clear D. Germline V gene data show CDR1 as SGHNT and CDR2 as YYREEE (reference sequence). Trimming left V 3 bases short and J 6 bases short, with 6 bases between. The CDR3 runs 11 residues. The CDR3 here is CASSSPKTQYF. The CDR3 nucleotides read TGTGCCAGCAGCTCTCCGAAGACCCAGTACTTC.

The V call is TRBV6-6, the J call TRBJ2-7; the D gene is possibly TRBD1 (5 bases). Trimming left V 8 bases short and J 3 bases short, with 20 bases between. The CDR3 has 15 residues. Germline V CDR1 and CDR2: MNHNY, SVGAGI (reference sequence). CDR3 DNA sequence: TGTGCCAGCCTCGATGTAGGGGATAAGGGCTACGAGCAGTACTTC. Its translation is CASLDVGDKGYEQYF.

The genes are TRBV2 and TRBJ2-1, with D possibly matching TRBD2 (6 bases). The CDR3 sequence is 17 residues long. The germline V gene encodes CDR1 SNHLY and CDR2 FYNNEI. Trimming took off 8 bases at V and 5 bases at J, with 25 bases between the two ends. The CDR3 loop is CASANRIRRDWNNEQFF. In DNA form, the CDR3 reads TGTGCCAGCGCTAATAGGATAAGGAGGGACTGGAACAATGAGCAGTTCTTC.

The chain uses TRBV9 and TRBJ2-5; D is possibly TRBD1 (6 bases). Germline CDR1 and CDR2: SGDLS and YYNGEE. The CDR3 is made up of 15 amino acids. With 1 base removed from V and 1 base from J, the gap between germline ends came to 11 bases. CDR3 DNA sequence: TGTGCCAGCAGCGTAAAGACAGGCCCCCAAGAGACCCAGTACTTC. This sequence encodes CASSVKTGPQETQYF.

The rearrangement links TRBV4-3 to TRBJ1-2, with 8 bases fitting TRBD1. Germline V lookup: CDR1 LGHNA, CDR2 YSLEER. J lost 5 bases, V lost 3 bases, and 8 bases had no gene match. This CDR3 region has 15 residues. The CDR3 spells CASSQGTGGKYGYTF. CDR3 in DNA: TGCGCCAGCAGCCAGGGCACAGGGGGGAAGTATGGCTACACCTTC.

The chain is built from TRBV4-3 and TRBJ2-1; D gene uncertain. Between the trimmed V and J ends, which lost 1 base and 5 bases, there was a span of 6 bases. Looked up from germline, CDR1 is LGHNA and CDR2 is YSLEER. The CDR3 contains 13 residues. CDR3 DNA: TGCGCCAGCAGCCAAGGGACCCACAATGAGCAGTTCTTC. This gives the protein CASSQGTHNEQFF.

The rearrangement joins TRBV18 to TRBJ1-1, with TRBD1 as a possible D gene (5 bases). Germline assignment: CDR1 KGHSH and CDR2 LQKENI. Trimming stripped 4 bases from V and 3 bases from J, with 12 bases between. This CDR3 has 14 amino acids. The CDR3 spells CASSQQVPDTEAFF. CDR3 DNA: TGTGCCAGCTCACAACAGGTACCGGACACTGAAGCTTTCTTT.

The chain is built from TRBV6-5 and TRBJ1-2; D unresolved. Germline loops: CDR1 MNHEY, CDR2 SVGAGI. The CDR3 is 11 residues long. With 6 bases removed from V and 4 bases from J, the gap between germline ends came to 6 bases. The CDR3 loop is CASSGTYGYTF. The DNA for the CDR3 is TGTGCCAGCAGCGGAACCTATGGCTACACCTTC.

The rearrangement uses TRBV6-5 and TRBJ2-7; D unclear. The CDR3 runs 14 residues. V dropped 0 bases and J dropped 3 bases, with 9 bases sitting between them. Germline assignment: CDR1 MNHEY and CDR2 SVGAGI. The CDR3 DNA reads as TGTGCCAGCAGTTACTCCGGACGTCTCTACGAGCAGTACTTC. This codes for CASSYSGRLYEQYF.

The V gene is TRBV19, the J gene TRBJ1-2; TRBD1 agrees at 7 bases. The trim removed 3 bases at V and 8 bases at J, leaving 12 bases unmatched. Germline V gene data show CDR1 as LNHDA and CDR2 as SQIVND (reference sequence). The CDR3 extends over 15 amino acids. In DNA form, the CDR3 reads TGTGCCAGTAGTATTAATTGGGACAGACCCTGGGGCTACACCTTC. Its translation is CASSINWDRPWGYTF.

The V call is TRBV7-8, the J call TRBJ1-2; perhaps TRBD1 as D (5 bases). The length of the CDR3 is 13 residues. The V and J ends lost 5 bases and 0 bases respectively, with 7 bases between them. Looked up from germline, CDR1 is SGHVS and CDR2 is FQNEAQ. CDR3 protein: CASSQGSNYGYTF. CDR3 nucleotide sequence: TGTGCCAGCAGCCAGGGCTCTAACTATGGCTACACCTTC. Combining the CDR3 with reference TRBV7-8 and TRBJ1-2 gives the whole variable domain GAGVSQSPRYKVAKRGQDVALRCDPISGHVSLFWYQQALGQGPEFLTYFQNEAQLDKSGLPSDRFFAERPEGSVSTLKIQRTQQEDSAVYLCASSQGSNYGYTFGSGTRLTVV.

The V and J genes are TRBV10-3 and TRBJ2-2; 11 bases align to TRBD2. Unmatched junction bases numbered 2, after V lost 6 bases and J lost 5 bases. There are 14 residues in the CDR3. Germline V gene lookup returns CDR1 ENHRY and CDR2 SYGVKD. CDR3 protein: CAIRGTSGTGELFF. In DNA form, the CDR3 reads TGTGCCATCAGGGGGACTAGCGGAACCGGGGAGCTGTTTTTT.

This sequence joins TRBV7-2 and TRBJ2-1; D is ambiguous. This CDR3 spans 14 amino acids. V shed 3 bases and J shed 2 bases, with 8 bases lying between them. Germline assignment: CDR1 SGHTA and CDR2 FQGNSA. The CDR3 loop is CASSLGSTYNEQFF. The DNA of the CDR3 is TGTGCCAGCAGCTTGGGCAGTACCTACAATGAGCAGTTCTTC. Variable domain in full (rest from reference TRBV7-2 and TRBJ2-1): GAGVSQSPSNKVTEKGKDVELRCDPISGHTALYWYRQSLGQGLEFLIYFQGNSAPDKSGLPSDRFSAERTGGSVSTLTIQRTQQEDSAVYLCASSLGSTYNEQFFGPGTRLTVL.

The gene calls are TRBV5-4 and TRBJ2-3; D is perhaps TRBD1 or TRBD2 (5 bases each). CDR1 is SGHNT, CDR2 YYREEE, per germline (reference sequence). The CDR3 extends over 14 amino acids. The V gene lost 0 bases and the J gene lost 4 bases, with 9 bases spanning the gap. CDR3 in amino acids: CASSLELGADTQYF. The CDR3 nucleotides read TGTGCCAGCAGCTTGGAGTTGGGGGCAGATACGCAGTATTTT.

This rearrangement joins TRBV19 to TRBJ2-5; 9 bases are a match to TRBD2. Trimming cost V 2 bases and J 4 bases; bases outside gene matches: 14. Looked up from germline, CDR1 is LNHDA and CDR2 is SQIVND (reference sequence). The CDR3 spans 18 residues. The CDR3 here is CASSIRGIAGEAGETQYF. The DNA of the CDR3 is TGTGCCAGTAGTATAAGAGGGATAGCGGGAGAGGCTGGAGAGACCCAGTACTTC.

The V call is TRBV2, the J call TRBJ2-5; D unresolved. Germline V gene data show CDR1 as SNHLY and CDR2 as FYNNEI. The CDR3 is made up of 14 amino acids. Trimming removed 10 bases from V and 5 bases from J, with 20 bases in between. The CDR3 loop is CATTPRPTSETQYF. The CDR3 DNA reads TGTGCCACCACCCCAAGGCCCACATCTGAGACCCAGTACTTC. The variable domain in full, with the rest retrieved from reference TRBV2 and TRBJ2-5, is EPEVTQTPSHQVTQMGQEVILRCVPISNHLYFYWYRQILGQKVEFLVSFYNNEISEKSEIFDDQFSVERPDGSNFTLKIRSTKLEDSAMYFCATTPRPTSETQYFGPGTRLLVL.

The genes are TRBV29-1 and TRBJ2-3, with 9 bases fitting TRBD2. The CDR3 length is 17 residues. J lost 4 bases, V lost 6 bases, and 17 bases had no gene match. Looked up from germline, CDR1 is SQVTM and CDR2 is ANQGSEA. The CDR3 region is CSVDPMKAGGKADTQYF. The CDR3 DNA is TGCAGCGTCGACCCCATGAAGGCGGGAGGGAAAGCAGATACGCAGTATTTT.

The J gene is TRBJ2-3, the V gene TRBV5-1; TRBD2 is a possible D gene (6 bases). V gave up 4 bases and J gave up 1 base, with 10 bases separating them. CDR1 and CDR2 from the germline V gene are SGHRS and YFSETQ. This CDR3 is built from 14 residues. CDR3 loop: CASSNSGGTDTQYF. CDR3 DNA: TGCGCCAGCAGCAATAGCGGCGGCACAGATACGCAGTATTTT.